This note documents a single TCR beta chain sequence. During its preparation, the TCRbeta library received unique molecular identifiers. In TCRdb, the PCR reads were re-called with MiXCR into one record per CDR3 protein. Of about 610,000 distinct CDR3 sequences in the sample, over 9.5% are singletons; the top ten hold 4% to 5%. These data belong to a study of T-cell reconstitution after alpha-beta-depleted transplantation in children. V lost 5 bases to trimming and J lost 4 bases, with 11 bases between them. The CDR3 contains 12 residues. Germline CDR1 is DFQATT and CDR2 is SNEGSKA (reference sequence).

The chain recombines TRBV20-1 with TRBJ2-5, with D possibly matching TRBD1 (5 bases). The sequencing here drew on PBMCs from the stem cell graft donor, taken from the stem cell graft. The source is a human donor who donated a stem cell graft to a child with acute myeloid leukemia. This chain's CDR3 is CSAGARVETQYF. The CDR3 bases are TGCAGTGCTGGGGCCAGGGTAGAGACCCAGTACTTC.